The 21 T cell receptor beta chains below all came from one sample that was sequenced in a study of blood T cell repertoires in COVID-19. Clones were sequenced by immunoSEQ multiplex PCR, and TCRdb holds only the in-frame ones, with some missing. The data show 250,000 to 350,000 clones, 85% to 90% seen once. Sequences were obtained from PBMCs or T cells enriched from blood (not recorded which). These receptor sequences come from a young woman with acute COVID-19.

This chain links TRBV19 with TRBJ1-5; D may be TRBD1 (6 bases). Trimming left V 5 bases short and J 3 bases short, with 11 bases between. Germline CDR1 is LNHDA and CDR2 is SQIVND (reference sequence). CDR3 length: 14 amino acids. The CDR3: CASSYGGHNQPQHF. In DNA, the CDR3 is TGTGCCAGTAGTTATGGGGGCCACAATCAGCCCCAGCATTTT.

This CDR3 is CAISELTGGAKITEAFF. DNA of the CDR3: TGTGCCATCAGTGAGCTTACAGGGGGCGCAAAAATAACTGAAGCTTTCTTT. The genes are TRBV10-3 and TRBJ1-1; 9 bases map to TRBD1. This CDR3 is 17 amino acids long. Germline CDR1 reads ENHRY; CDR2 reads SYGVKD. V shed 2 bases, J shed 5 bases, and the junction held 12 bases outside the gene matches.

The chain uses TRBV5-1 and TRBJ2-3; 10 bases agree with TRBD2. V gave up 2 bases and J gave up 4 bases; unmatched junction bases: 4. The CDR3 contains 15 residues. Germline V gene lookup returns CDR1 SGHRS and CDR2 YFSETQ. CDR3 coding DNA: TGCGCCAGCAGCTTTGGGCTAGCGGGGGCAGATACGCAGTATTTT. As protein: CASSFGLAGADTQYF.

This rearrangement joins TRBV5-8 to TRBJ1-1; no definite D call. The CDR3 is 12 residues long. Deletions cut 4 bases from V and 11 bases from J, with 15 bases between. The germline CDR1 and CDR2 sequences are SGHTS and YDEGEE. The CDR3: CASSHRGLAAFF. CDR3 sequence (DNA): TGTGCCAGCAGCCATAGAGGGCTGGCGGCTTTCTTT.

The chain has TRBV6-5 and TRBJ2-7, with a tentative D call TRBD1 (5 bases). CDR3 length: 12 amino acids. V gave up 6 bases and J gave up 8 bases, with 14 bases separating them. Germline values: CDR1 MNHEY, CDR2 SVGAGI. For the CDR3, the DNA is TGTGCCAGCAGCCCAGACAGAGGAAAGCAGTACTTC. It specifies CASSPDRGKQYF.

V is TRBV29-1 and J is TRBJ1-3; TRBD1 matches at 7 bases. The CDR3 sequence is 13 residues long. The V gene end was trimmed by 4 bases and the J gene end by 3 bases; junction bases not matched to a gene: 3. Germline CDR1 SQVTM, CDR2 ANQGSEA. The CDR3 sequence: CSVGYRGGNTIYF. Written as DNA, the CDR3 is TGCAGCGTTGGATACAGGGGTGGAAACACCATATATTTT.

CDR3: CASSTLGGLVGTQYF. The CDR3 nucleotides read TGTGCCAGTAGTACTCTCGGGGGACTAGTTGGGACCCAGTACTTC. The chain recombines TRBV19 with TRBJ2-5; 8 nucleotides align to TRBD2. The CDR3 runs 15 residues. Germline V gene data show CDR1 as LNHDA and CDR2 as SQIVND (reference sequence). V gave up 4 bases and J gave up 7 bases; unmatched junction bases: 11.

The rearrangement uses TRBV19 and TRBJ2-7; 12 bases agree with TRBD2. Losses at the gene ends were 6 bases for V and 1 base for J; bases not matched to a gene: 4. This CDR3 region has 15 residues. Germline V gene lookup returns CDR1 LNHDA and CDR2 SQIVND (reference sequence). The CDR3 DNA sequence: TGTGCCAGTAGCTCCGGACTAGCGGGATCCTACGAGCAGTACTTC. Residues: CASSSGLAGSYEQYF.

This chain uses TRBV19 with TRBJ1-2; no clear D. Germline V gene lookup returns CDR1 LNHDA and CDR2 SQIVND (reference sequence). The CDR3 spans 15 residues. Trimming took off 3 bases at V and 7 bases at J, with 18 bases between the two ends. CDR3 in amino acids: CASSILGNMVSGYTF. The DNA for the CDR3 is TGTGCCAGTAGTATTCTAGGCAATATGGTCTCTGGCTACACCTTC.

V usage is TRBV7-8 and J usage is TRBJ1-5, with no clear D. V was cut by 1 base and J by 7 bases, with 11 bases left in between. CDR1 is SGHVS, CDR2 FQNEAQ, per germline. The CDR3 has 14 residues. The CDR3 region has the DNA TGTGCCAGCAGCTTAGACAGAGAAAACCAGCCCCAGCATTTT. Its protein product is CASSLDRENQPQHF.

V usage is TRBV28 and J usage is TRBJ1-5, with 8 bases aligning to TRBD1. Unmatched junction bases numbered 5, after V lost 5 bases and J lost 5 bases. The germline CDR1 and CDR2 sequences are MDHEN and SYDVKM. This CDR3 has 14 residues. CDR3: CASSLDRADQPQHF. CDR3 in DNA: TGTGCCAGCAGTCTGGACAGGGCAGATCAGCCCCAGCATTTT.

The J gene is TRBJ1-1, the V gene TRBV3-1 (or the pseudogene TRBV3-2); 8 bases fit TRBD1. The J segment lost 6 bases and the V segment lost 0 bases, leaving 6 bases of the junction unmatched. CDR3 length equals 15 residues. Germline V gene data show CDR1 as LGHDT and CDR2 as YNNKEL (reference sequence). Here the CDR3 reads CASSQDHAGGAEAFF. The DNA for the CDR3 is TGTGCCAGCAGCCAAGATCATGCAGGGGGCGCTGAAGCTTTCTTT.

This chain links TRBV19 with TRBJ2-5; 13 bases are a match to TRBD2. The V segment lost 8 bases and the J segment 4 bases; nucleotides outside the gene matches: 10. This CDR3 has 16 residues. Per the germline V gene, CDR1 is LNHDA and CDR2 is SQIVND (reference sequence). The CDR3 DNA reads as TGTGCCAGTGGACTAGCGGGAGACGGAATCCTAGAGACCCAGTACTTC. Its protein product is CASGLAGDGILETQYF.

The chain is built from TRBV27 and TRBJ2-1; the match to TRBD1 covers 9 bases. With 6 bases clipped from V and 4 bases from J, the junction kept 7 bases outside the gene matches. Germline loops: CDR1 MNHEY, CDR2 SMNVEV (reference sequence). The CDR3 is made up of 15 amino acids. The CDR3 reads CASRIGGQGYNEQFF. The CDR3 DNA reads as TGTGCCAGCAGGATTGGGGGACAGGGTTACAATGAGCAGTTCTTC.

The J gene is TRBJ1-5, the V gene TRBV28; TRBD1 agrees at 9 bases. The J segment lost 0 bases and the V segment lost 6 bases, leaving 3 bases of the junction unmatched. Germline assignment: CDR1 MDHEN and CDR2 SYDVKM. There are 15 residues in the CDR3. CDR3 region: CASRKGQGSNQPQHF. Written as DNA, the CDR3 is TGTGCCAGCAGGAAGGGACAGGGTAGCAATCAGCCCCAGCATTTT.

The gene calls are TRBV4-1 and TRBJ2-6; D gene unclear. CDR1 is MGHRA, CDR2 YSYEKL, per germline. V lost 0 bases and J 0 bases, leaving 9 bases between the germline ends. CDR3 size: 17 residues. The CDR3 DNA reads as TGCGCCAGCAGCCAAGATGGCAGAAGCTCTGGGGCCAACGTCCTGACTTTC. Translation gives CASSQDGRSSGANVLTF.

The CDR3 DNA follows: TGTGCCAGCAAGACTGATACGCAGTATTTT. Translated: CASKTDTQYF. The J gene is TRBJ2-3, the V gene TRBV28, with D hard to call. Trimming cost V 7 bases and J 6 bases, with 5 bases left between them. The CDR3 is made up of 10 amino acids. Germline V gene data show CDR1 as MDHEN and CDR2 as SYDVKM.

The CDR3: CASSLGQGHEKLFF. In DNA form, the CDR3 reads TGTGCCAGCAGCTTAGGTCAGGGGCACGAAAAACTGTTTTTT. The genes are TRBV7-9 and TRBJ1-4, with D maybe TRBD1 (6 bases). In germline, CDR1 is SEHNR, CDR2 FQNEAQ (reference sequence). The V and J ends lost 1 base and 8 bases respectively, with 11 bases between them. The CDR3 is 14 residues long.

This clone showed up just once. The chain uses TRBV11-1 and TRBJ2-7, with 9 positions matching TRBD2. Germline CDR1 is SGHAT and CDR2 is FQDESV (reference sequence). The CDR3 is 14 residues long. The V gene end was trimmed by 3 bases and the J gene end by 4 bases; junction bases not matched to a gene: 4. The CDR3 loop reads CASSLAGGPYEQYF. CDR3 DNA sequence: TGTGCCAGCAGCTTGGCGGGAGGGCCATACGAGCAGTACTTC.

The chain uses TRBV27 and TRBJ1-2; weak D call: TRBD1 (6 bases). The CDR3 is 16 residues long. The V gene lost 5 bases and the J gene lost 6 bases, with 22 bases spanning the gap. Germline CDR1 is MNHEY and CDR2 is SMNVEV (reference sequence). This CDR3 reads CASSSLPRLSGDGYTF. The CDR3 nucleotides read TGTGCCAGCAGTAGCCTACCCCGCCTATCAGGGGATGGCTACACCTTC.

This clone was seen more than once but under ten times. The V gene is TRBV10-3, the J gene TRBJ2-2; D gene ambiguous. Trimming stripped 9 bases from V and 7 bases from J, with 9 bases between. The CDR3 covers 11 residues. Germline lookup yields CDR1 ENHRY and CDR2 SYGVKD. CDR3 in amino acids: CAIENFGELFF. The CDR3 bases are TGTGCCATTGAGAACTTCGGGGAGCTGTTTTTT.